What follows describes a single TCR beta chain. Clones were read by immunoSEQ multiplex PCR, and TCRdb kept only the in-frame ones, dropping some. This table has approximately 15,000 clones, roughly 89% appearing once. This sample is drawn from a study of blood T cell repertoires in COVID-19. Turning to the study itself: Italy, Spain and the United States were the sources of the convalescent and acute COVID-19 samples. In each case, the material was cDNA or gDNA derived from T cells, B-cell-depleted T cells, or PBMCs.

The CDR3 totals 17 residues. V shed 0 bases and J shed 8 bases, with 23 bases lying between them. Germline CDR1 reads GTSNPN; CDR2 reads SVGIG (reference sequence). Specimen: peripheral blood. J is TRBJ2-1 and V is TRBV30, with a possible D match to TRBD2 (6 bases). The sequence came from a man between 60 and 70 years old with active COVID-19. The CDR3 is CAWSVGEQTRAIHEQFF. The CDR3, as DNA: TGTGCCTGGAGTGTCGGCGAACAGACTAGGGCGATCCATGAGCAGTTCTTC.